Listed here are 23 T cell receptor beta chains from one sample, sequenced in a study of T-cell reconstitution after alpha-beta-depleted transplantation in children. Molecular barcoding with unique molecular identifiers was used for the TCRbeta library. TCRdb re-called the PCR reads through MiXCR, storing one row per CDR3 protein. The table includes about 420,000 distinct CDR3 sequences, around 15% detected once. This specimen consisted of PBMCs, mostly from graft donor cells, obtained 360 days after TCRalphabeta/CD19-depleted stem cell transplant. The receptor source for this set is a boy younger than two who had a stem cell transplant for Wiskott-Aldrich syndrome, so the T cells may come from the graft donor.

This chain connects TRBV25-1 to TRBJ2-7; D unresolved. Germline values: CDR1 MGHDK, CDR2 SYGVNS. CDR3 length equals 13 residues. V was trimmed by 6 bases and J by 1 base, leaving 10 bases between them. The CDR3 bases are TGTGCCAGCAGGGAGAGTTGGTCCTACGAGCAGTACTTC. Translating gives CASRESWSYEQYF.

This clonotype was detected a few times. This sequence joins TRBV27 and TRBJ2-7; 13 bases fit TRBD2. CDR1 and CDR2 from the germline V gene are MNHEY and SMNVEV (reference sequence). This CDR3 is built from 15 residues. V was clipped by 7 bases and J by 6 bases; unmatched bases: 9. This CDR3 reads CASNPAGTSGTEQYF. CDR3 DNA sequence: TGTGCCAGCAACCCCGCCGGGACTAGCGGGACCGAGCAGTACTTC.

This clonotype was counted between two and nine times. The chain couples TRBV20-1 to TRBJ2-1, with 9 bases matching TRBD2. Losses at the gene ends were 0 bases for V and 6 bases for J; bases not matched to a gene: 12. CDR1 is DFQATT and CDR2 is SNEGSKA in the germline V gene (reference sequence). CDR3 length: 17 residues. The CDR3 sequence: CSARDFWAGGQVNEQFF. CDR3 nucleotide sequence: TGCAGTGCTAGAGACTTCTGGGCGGGAGGGCAGGTCAATGAGCAGTTCTTC.

This clonotype was seen only a few times. The chain links TRBV7-8 to TRBJ1-6, with D possibly being TRBD1 (5 bases). This CDR3 region has 14 residues. Germline V gives CDR1 SGHVS, CDR2 FQNEAQ. Between the trimmed V and J ends, which lost 6 bases and 4 bases, there was a span of 10 bases. CDR3 loop: CASRAGFYNSPLHF. CDR3 coding DNA: TGTGCCAGCAGAGCAGGGTTTTATAATTCACCCCTCCACTTT.

This clonotype came up a few times. The chain carries TRBV12-3 or TRBV12-4 and TRBJ1-1; D remains unclear. CDR3 length: 15 amino acids. The V and J ends lost 6 bases and 2 bases respectively, with 16 bases between them. CDR3 coding DNA: TGTGCCAGCAGGTATAGATTTGGGAAAAACACTGAAGCTTTCTTT. Translated, it gives CASRYRFGKNTEAFF.

The CDR3 loop reads CASSFSLGREQFF. In DNA, the CDR3 is TGTGCCAGCAGTTTTAGTTTGGGACGAGAGCAGTTCTTC. V and J are TRBV12-3 or TRBV12-4 and TRBJ2-1; D tentatively reads TRBD1 or TRBD2 (5 bases each). The CDR3 runs to 13 residues. The germline V and J ends were trimmed by 3 bases and 10 bases, with 13 bases remaining between them.

This clonotype was found many times. V is TRBV28 and J is TRBJ2-7, with 8 nucleotides matching TRBD2. The CDR3 runs 14 residues. Germline V gene lookup returns CDR1 MDHEN and CDR2 SYDVKM. The J segment lost 3 bases and the V segment lost 5 bases, leaving 6 bases of the junction unmatched. The CDR3 coding sequence is TGTGCCAGCAGTCCCGCGGGACTAGGCTACGAGCAGTACTTC. As protein: CASSPAGLGYEQYF.

This clonotype appeared a single time. The genes are TRBV27 and TRBJ2-3; D ambiguous. Germline lookup yields CDR1 MNHEY and CDR2 SMNVEV (reference sequence). V gave up 8 bases and J gave up 9 bases, with 15 bases separating them. The CDR3 has 12 residues. The CDR3 sequence: CASGPSPRTQYF. For the CDR3, the DNA is TGTGCCAGCGGCCCAAGCCCGAGAACGCAGTATTTT.

The chain links TRBV20-1 to TRBJ2-7, with 9 bases aligning to TRBD1. CDR3 length: 15 residues. Germline CDR1 is DFQATT and CDR2 is SNEGSKA (reference sequence). The trim removed 3 bases at V and 7 bases at J, leaving 13 bases unmatched. CDR3 sequence reads: CSASENFGTGREQYF. The DNA for the CDR3 is TGCAGTGCTAGCGAAAATTTCGGGACAGGGAGGGAGCAGTACTTC.

This chain links TRBV24-1 with TRBJ2-1; the D gene could be TRBD1 or TRBD2 (5 bases each). There are 16 residues in the CDR3. Trimming took off 5 bases at V and 0 bases at J, with 13 bases between the two ends. Germline V gene sequence: CDR1 KGHDR, CDR2 SFDVKD. The CDR3 DNA sequence: TGTGCCACCAGTGGGGACGGTAAGAGCTCCTACAATGAGCAGTTCTTC. Encoded protein: CATSGDGKSSYNEQFF.

The chain has TRBV5-1 and TRBJ2-2; 7 bases are shared with TRBD1. V lost 5 bases to trimming and J lost 3 bases; unmatched junction nucleotides: 4. The V gene's germline CDR1 is SGHRS and CDR2 YFSETQ. This CDR3 is 14 amino acids long. Written as DNA, the CDR3 is TGCGCCAGCAGATTTACAGGGGACACCGGGGAGCTGTTTTTT. Translation: CASRFTGDTGELFF. The full variable domain, rest sourced from reference TRBV5-1 and TRBJ2-2, is KAGVTQTPRYLIKTRGQQVTLSCSPISGHRSVSWYQQTPGQGLQFLFEYFSETQRNKGNFPGRFSGRQFSNSRSEMNVSTLELGDSALYLCASRFTGDTGELFFGEGSRLTVL.

This clonotype was seen repeatedly, ten times or more. The chain has TRBV15 and TRBJ2-7; D may be TRBD2 (5 bases). This CDR3 has 12 amino acids. The V end was cut by 5 bases, the J end by 0 bases, with 5 bases between. Germline V gives CDR1 LNHNV, CDR2 YYDKDF (reference sequence). The CDR3 loop is CATSRDSYEQYF. The CDR3 region has the DNA TGTGCCACCAGCCGGGACTCCTACGAGCAGTACTTC. The full variable domain, completed using reference TRBV15 and TRBJ2-7, is DAMVIQNPRYQVTQFGKPVTLSCSQTLNHNVMYWYQQKSSQAPKLLFHYYDKDFNNEADTPDNFQSRRPNTSFCFLDIRSPGLGDTAMYLCATSRDSYEQYFGPGTRLTVT.

This clonotype was detected only a few times. This sequence joins TRBV6-2 or TRBV6-3 and TRBJ2-5, with D possibly being TRBD1 (5 bases). V lost 0 bases and J 2 bases, leaving 7 bases between the germline ends. The CDR3 sequence is 14 residues long. The germline V gene encodes CDR1 MNHEY and CDR2 SVGEGT. CDR3 sequence (DNA): TGTGCCAGCAGTTACTCCAGGGTTCAAGAGACCCAGTACTTC. Its translation is CASSYSRVQETQYF.

J is TRBJ1-3 and V is TRBV2; D remains ambiguous. The germline V gene has CDR1 SNHLY and CDR2 FYNNEI. This CDR3 contains 13 residues. Trimming took 6 bases from V and 0 from J, leaving 6 bases between them. The CDR3 nucleotides read TGTGCCAGCAGACCGGTCTCTGGAAACACCATATATTTT. Translated: CASRPVSGNTIYF.

The sample holds a few counts of this clonotype. This chain links TRBV19 with TRBJ2-1; TRBD1 matches at 8 bases. This CDR3 is built from 15 residues. After removal of 7 bases from V and 8 bases from J, the junction contained 13 bases not matched to a gene. Per the germline V gene, CDR1 is LNHDA and CDR2 is SQIVND (reference sequence). CDR3: CASTQGAPAAHEQFF. CDR3 DNA: TGTGCCAGTACCCAGGGGGCTCCCGCGGCACATGAGCAGTTCTTC.

This clonotype has a handful of counts. This rearrangement joins TRBV7-2 to TRBJ2-7; 8 bases fit TRBD2. This CDR3 is built from 14 residues. Trimming cost V 5 bases and J 6 bases; bases outside gene matches: 9. Germline CDR1 SGHTA, CDR2 FQGNSA. CDR3 sequence (DNA): TGTGCCAGCAGCGGTCCCGGGACTAGTAGCGAGCAGTACTTC. It translates to CASSGPGTSSEQYF.

There are a few counts of this clonotype. The rearrangement joins TRBV20-1 to TRBJ2-1, with 8 bases that match TRBD2. This CDR3 has 12 amino acids. V lost 2 bases and J lost 9; bases outside the gene matches: 3. CDR1 is DFQATT and CDR2 is SNEGSKA in the germline V gene (reference sequence). The CDR3 DNA sequence: TGCAGTGCTAGACGGGAGGGGGGTGAGCAGTTCTTC. This sequence encodes CSARREGGEQFF.

V usage is TRBV20-1 and J usage is TRBJ2-1, with 9 bases identical to TRBD2. The germline gives CDR1 DFQATT, CDR2 SNEGSKA (reference sequence). The CDR3 runs 14 residues. With 4 bases clipped from V and 2 bases from J, the junction kept 3 bases outside the gene matches. CDR3 in DNA: TGCAGTGCTACCCGACTAGCGGCCTACAATGAGCAGTTCTTC. It codes for CSATRLAAYNEQFF.

The rearrangement uses TRBV25-1 and TRBJ2-2; possible D gene TRBD1, 6 bases. CDR1 is MGHDK and CDR2 is SYGVNS in the germline V gene. V was cut by 8 bases and J by 2 bases, with 12 bases left in between. This CDR3 comprises 14 residues. The CDR3 loop is CASWGPVNTGELFF. For the CDR3, the DNA is TGTGCCAGCTGGGGGCCTGTTAACACCGGGGAGCTGTTTTTT. Drawing the rest from reference TRBV25-1 and TRBJ2-2, the complete variable domain is EADIYQTPRYLVIGTGKKITLECSQTMGHDKMYWYQQDPGMELHLIHYSYGVNSTEKGDLSSESTVSRIRTEHFPLTLESARPSHTSQYLCASWGPVNTGELFFGEGSRLTVL.

CDR3 DNA: TGTGCCAGCAAGTCCGGGACAAAAGCTGGAAACACCATATATTTT. It encodes CASKSGTKAGNTIYF. The chain is built from TRBV11-2 and TRBJ1-3; possible D gene TRBD1, 6 bases. CDR3 size: 15 residues. The germline V gene encodes CDR1 SGHAT and CDR2 FQNNGV. Trimming cost V 7 bases and J 2 bases, with 15 bases left between them.

Points on this clonotype: The junction differs from germline at one of its ends, possibly a read error. This chain connects TRBV20-1 to TRBJ2-1; 9 positions match TRBD2. Germline V CDR1 and CDR2: DFQATT, SNEGSKA (reference sequence). The CDR3 covers 14 residues. This CDR3 is CSARGLARFNEQFF. CDR3 nucleotides: TGCAGTGCCAGAGGACTAGCGAGGTTCAATGAGCAGTTCTTC.

This chain uses TRBV28 with TRBJ2-7, with D tentatively TRBD1 (6 bases). This CDR3 contains 15 residues. From germline, CDR1 is MDHEN and CDR2 SYDVKM. V was clipped by 5 bases and J by 7 bases, with 21 bases between them. Here the CDR3 reads CASSASGTTLREQYF. In DNA, the CDR3 is TGTGCCAGCAGTGCCTCCGGGACAACCCTCCGGGAGCAGTACTTC.

The chain is built from TRBV5-1 and TRBJ2-5; D is ambiguous. The CDR3 spans 15 residues. Per germline, CDR1 SGHRS and CDR2 YFSETQ. V lost 0 bases and J 2 bases, leaving 11 bases between the germline ends. The CDR3 DNA follows: TGCGCCAGCAGCTTGGACCCGGATTTACAAGAGACCCAGTACTTC. Translation: CASSLDPDLQETQYF.